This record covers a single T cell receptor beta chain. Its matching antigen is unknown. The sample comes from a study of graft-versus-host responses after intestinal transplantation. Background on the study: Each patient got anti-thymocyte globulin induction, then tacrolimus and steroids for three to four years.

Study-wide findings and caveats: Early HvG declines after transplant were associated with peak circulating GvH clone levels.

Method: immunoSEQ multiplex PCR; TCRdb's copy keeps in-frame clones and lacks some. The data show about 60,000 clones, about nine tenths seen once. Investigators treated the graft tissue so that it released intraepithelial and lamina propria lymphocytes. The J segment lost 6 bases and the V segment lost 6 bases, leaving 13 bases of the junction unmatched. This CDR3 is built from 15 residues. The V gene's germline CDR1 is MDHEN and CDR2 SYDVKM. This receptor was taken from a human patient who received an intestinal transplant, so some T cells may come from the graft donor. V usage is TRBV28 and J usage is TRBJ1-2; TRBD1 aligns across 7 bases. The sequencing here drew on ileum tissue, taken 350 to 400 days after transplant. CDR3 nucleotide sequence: TGTGCCAGCAGCCGGGACAGCACCTCAATAGATGGCTACACCTTC. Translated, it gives CASSRDSTSIDGYTF.